The 28 T cell receptor beta chains below were found in one sample sequenced in a study of shared clonotypes between healthy human individuals. Sequenced by immunoSEQ multiplex PCR; TCRdb stores in-frame clones only, minus some. Of approximately 2.3 million clones in the sample, just over 90% were seen once. What was sequenced was naive CD4+ T cells from PBMCs. Subset reported: CD45RA+ positively selected. The receptors here all came from a man between 18 and 29 years old in good health. Some clones in this sample may be carry-over from other donors' samples.

J is TRBJ2-1 and V is TRBV5-4, with 11 bases that match TRBD2. The CDR3 consists of 16 residues. Germline trimming cut 0 bases from V and 8 bases from J; bases unmatched to any gene: 7. Germline CDR1 is SGHNT and CDR2 is YYREEE (reference sequence). CDR3 bases: TGTGCCAGCAGCTTGGAGGGTAGCGGGAGGGCCTATGAGCAGTTCTTC. Protein sequence: CASSLEGSGRAYEQFF.

The chain joins TRBV5-1 to TRBJ2-1; a possible D gene is TRBD1 (6 bases). Germline V gene data show CDR1 as SGHRS and CDR2 as YFSETQ. Trimming took off 3 bases at V and 4 bases at J, with 8 bases between the two ends. The CDR3 loop spans 13 amino acids. The CDR3 nucleotides are TGCGCCAGCAGCTCTACAGGGTACAATGAGCAGTTCTTC. It codes for CASSSTGYNEQFF.

The chain couples TRBV7-9 to TRBJ1-2; 8 nucleotides match TRBD1. With 8 bases clipped from V and 6 bases from J, the junction kept 14 bases outside the gene matches. CDR1 is SEHNR and CDR2 is FQNEAQ in the germline V gene (reference sequence). CDR3 length: 15 amino acids. Here the CDR3 DNA reads TGTGCCAGCTCGCCAACCGGACAGGGCGGTAATGGCTACACCTTC. It encodes CASSPTGQGGNGYTF.

The gene calls are TRBV19 and TRBJ1-1; 9 bases map to TRBD1. CDR3 length: 15 amino acids. The V segment lost 10 bases and the J segment 4 bases; nucleotides outside the gene matches: 13. Germline CDR1 and CDR2: LNHDA and SQIVND (reference sequence). The CDR3 is CATTPGQGIFTEAFF. The CDR3 nucleotides are TGTGCCACCACCCCTGGACAGGGGATCTTCACTGAAGCTTTCTTT.

The chain carries TRBV19 and TRBJ1-1; D is unclear. Trimming pared 4 bases from V and 5 bases from J, leaving 17 bases between. The CDR3 length is 15 residues. Germline CDR1 reads LNHDA; CDR2 reads SQIVND (reference sequence). CDR3 sequence reads: CASSTGPMTGTEAFF. CDR3 nucleotides: TGTGCCAGTAGTACCGGACCGATGACCGGGACTGAAGCTTTCTTT.

This clone came up once. The rearrangement joins TRBV6-1 to TRBJ2-7; D gene unclear. CDR1 MNHNS and CDR2 SASEGT come from the germline V gene. V was clipped by 5 bases and J by 3 bases, with 8 bases between them. The CDR3 is 12 amino acids. CDR3 in DNA: TGTGCCAGCAGTCTTAGTGTCTACGAGCAGTACTTC. Amino acid sequence: CASSLSVYEQYF.

The chain has TRBV5-1 and TRBJ2-2; D gene uncertain. This CDR3 region has 14 residues. V lost 2 bases and J 6 bases, leaving 11 bases between the germline ends. CDR1 and CDR2 from the germline V gene are SGHRS and YFSETQ. CDR3: CASSLVGPPGELFF. CDR3 coding DNA: TGCGCCAGCAGCTTAGTCGGGCCACCCGGGGAGCTGTTTTTT.

J is TRBJ2-2 and V is TRBV6-6; a possible D gene is TRBD2 (5 bases). The CDR3 has 15 residues. The germline V gene has CDR1 MNHNY and CDR2 SVGAGI (reference sequence). V lost 0 bases, J lost 6 bases, and 11 bases lay in between. This CDR3 reads CASSYSLEAAGELFF. CDR3 bases: TGTGCCAGCAGTTACTCGCTGGAGGCGGCCGGGGAGCTGTTTTTT.

The chain combines TRBV11-3 with TRBJ1-3; 10 bases match TRBD1. The junction had 3 bases not matched to a gene; V was cut back by 5 bases and J by 2 bases. The CDR3 has 15 amino acids. In germline, CDR1 is SGHNT, CDR2 YENEEA. The CDR3 region has the DNA TGTGCCAGCAGCCCGGGGACAGGGGCTGGAAACACCATATATTTT. Encoded protein: CASSPGTGAGNTIYF.

The J gene is TRBJ2-7, the V gene TRBV5-1, with TRBD2 as a possible D gene (5 bases). Germline V CDR1 and CDR2: SGHRS, YFSETQ. The CDR3 extends over 14 amino acids. Deletions cut 4 bases from V and 5 bases from J, with 16 bases between. CDR3 in amino acids: CASSLSSGFDEQYF. The DNA for the CDR3 is TGCGCCAGCAGCCTAAGCAGCGGTTTTGACGAGCAGTACTTC.

The rearrangement links TRBV5-1 to TRBJ1-4, with TRBD1 matching 11 bases. Germline V gives CDR1 SGHRS, CDR2 YFSETQ. The junction had 6 bases not matched to a gene; V was cut back by 4 bases and J by 7 bases. The CDR3 loop spans 15 amino acids. CDR3 sequence reads: CASSPDRGRIEKLFF. The CDR3, as DNA: TGCGCCAGCAGCCCGGACAGGGGGCGAATTGAAAAACTGTTTTTT.

V is TRBV6-4 and J is TRBJ2-1; no firm D call. V gave up 0 bases and J gave up 9 bases, with 21 bases separating them. CDR3 length: 17 amino acids. The V gene's germline CDR1 is MRHNA and CDR2 SNTAGT. CDR3 DNA: TGTGCCAGCAGTGACTCGAGGCGCGCGTCAGGAAGGTTTGAGCAGTTCTTC. Its translation: CASSDSRRASGRFEQFF.

The chain recombines TRBV6-4 with TRBJ1-2; D gene uncertain. The CDR3 contains 13 residues. The V end was cut by 2 bases, the J end by 9 bases, with 13 bases between. The germline gives CDR1 MRHNA, CDR2 SNTAGT. DNA of the CDR3: TGTGCCAGCAGTGACGAAGGTCACCAGAGCTACACCTTC. Its protein product is CASSDEGHQSYTF.

The chain couples TRBV5-1 to TRBJ2-2; D gene ambiguous. CDR1 is SGHRS, CDR2 YFSETQ, per germline. The CDR3 runs to 16 residues. With 4 bases removed from V and 5 bases from J, the gap between germline ends came to 18 bases. CDR3 DNA: TGCGCCAGCAGCGCCGACCCGATCCCGTTGACCGGGGAGCTGTTTTTT. Protein: CASSADPIPLTGELFF. The full variable domain, with the rest looked up from reference TRBV5-1 and TRBJ2-2, is KAGVTQTPRYLIKTRGQQVTLSCSPISGHRSVSWYQQTPGQGLQFLFEYFSETQRNKGNFPGRFSGRQFSNSRSEMNVSTLELGDSALYLCASSADPIPLTGELFFGEGSRLTVL.

The chain is built from TRBV9 and TRBJ2-1; the D call may be TRBD1 or TRBD2 (5 bases each). Trimming took 2 bases from V and 6 from J, leaving 18 bases between them. Looked up from germline, CDR1 is SGDLS and CDR2 is YYNGEE. The CDR3 is made up of 16 amino acids. For the CDR3, the DNA is TGTGCCAGCAGCGTCACCGGGATCCCGAGGGGCAATGAGCAGTTCTTC. Translated, it gives CASSVTGIPRGNEQFF.

This clone has just a few counts. This chain joins TRBV28 and TRBJ1-2; D is ambiguous. The CDR3 contains 14 residues. The V gene lost 3 bases and the J gene lost 4 bases, with 12 bases spanning the gap. Germline CDR1 reads MDHEN; CDR2 reads SYDVKM. The CDR3 loop is CASSLGFSGYGYTF. CDR3 DNA sequence: TGTGCCAGCAGTTTGGGGTTTAGTGGCTATGGCTACACCTTC.

The rearrangement uses TRBV5-1 and TRBJ2-3; 7 nucleotides line up with TRBD1. Germline CDR1 SGHRS, CDR2 YFSETQ. Unmatched junction bases numbered 12, after V lost 2 bases and J lost 6 bases. The CDR3 length is 16 residues. CDR3 loop: CASSFFMPGGGDTQYF. CDR3 coding DNA: TGCGCCAGCAGCTTTTTCATGCCAGGGGGTGGTGATACGCAGTATTTT. The complete variable domain, with remaining parts taken from reference TRBV5-1 and TRBJ2-3, reads KAGVTQTPRYLIKTRGQQVTLSCSPISGHRSVSWYQQTPGQGLQFLFEYFSETQRNKGNFPGRFSGRQFSNSRSEMNVSTLELGDSALYLCASSFFMPGGGDTQYFGPGTRLTVL.

This chain uses TRBV7-7 with TRBJ2-7, with 7 nucleotides matching TRBD2. The CDR3 is 15 residues long. Per germline, CDR1 SSHAT and CDR2 FNYEAQ (reference sequence). Germline trimming cut 3 bases from V and 0 bases from J; bases unmatched to any gene: 5. For the CDR3, the DNA is TGTGCCAGCAGCTTTTTAGCGGGCACCTCCTACGAGCAGTACTTC. It specifies CASSFLAGTSYEQYF.

The chain joins TRBV12-1 to TRBJ2-1; the table assigns TRBD2, which was not confirmed against the DNA. TRBV12-1 is given as a pseudogene. The CDR3 length is 19 residues. The CDR3 DNA is TGTGCCAGCAGCCTTTTGTCCCGCCTTCTAGCGGATTCCTACAATGAGCAGTTCTTC. Residues: CASSLLSRLLADSYNEQFF.

J is TRBJ2-7 and V is TRBV9; no reliable D call. Germline V gene lookup returns CDR1 SGDLS and CDR2 YYNGEE. The V end lost 0 bases, the J end lost 7 bases, and 20 bases lay between the germline ends. The CDR3 loop spans 16 amino acids. CDR3 coding DNA: TGTGCCAGCAGCGTAGGGAAACCGTTGGGTTCGCATGAGCAGTACTTC. It encodes CASSVGKPLGSHEQYF.

This sequence joins TRBV6-6 and TRBJ2-3; the D is unclear. The V end lost 6 bases, the J end lost 6 bases, and 19 bases lay between the germline ends. The germline V gene encodes CDR1 MNHNY and CDR2 SVGAGI (reference sequence). This CDR3 spans 15 amino acids. This CDR3 is CASRTPRSGGDTQYF. CDR3 bases: TGTGCCAGCAGGACACCTAGAAGTGGTGGGGATACGCAGTATTTT.

The V call is TRBV7-3, the J call TRBJ2-2, with D possibly matching TRBD2 (6 bases). The CDR3 is 17 amino acids. CDR1 SGHTA and CDR2 FQGTGA come from the germline V gene. The V end lost 1 base, the J end lost 6 bases, and 18 bases lay between the germline ends. The CDR3 DNA sequence: TGTGCCAGCAGCTTAAGTGCGGTGGGAGGTAGGGCCGGGGAGCTGTTTTTT. It yields the protein CASSLSAVGGRAGELFF.

This clone was seen a single time. This chain connects TRBV6-1 to TRBJ2-7, with 7 bases that match TRBD1. V shed 5 bases and J 6 bases; nucleotides not matched to a gene: 7. This CDR3 has 13 amino acids. Germline V gene data show CDR1 as MNHNS and CDR2 as SASEGT. The DNA of the CDR3 is TGTGCCAGCAGTACCACTCAGGGGGTCGAGCAGTACTTC. This codes for CASSTTQGVEQYF.

This chain uses TRBV6-5 with TRBJ2-1, with 12 bases lining up with TRBD2. V dropped 2 bases and J dropped 4; count of bases not matched to a gene: 3. CDR3 size: 16 residues. Germline assignment: CDR1 MNHEY and CDR2 SVGAGI. The CDR3 loop is CASSYTSGRLYNEQFF. The CDR3 DNA follows: TGTGCCAGCAGTTACACTAGCGGGAGGCTTTACAATGAGCAGTTCTTC.

The rearrangement uses TRBV2 and TRBJ1-4; 8 bases match TRBD1. The CDR3 loop spans 15 amino acids. Germline loops: CDR1 SNHLY, CDR2 FYNNEI. J lost 0 bases, V lost 6 bases, and 3 bases had no gene match. The DNA of the CDR3 is TGTGCCAGCAGGAAGACAGGGGCAACTAATGAAAAACTGTTTTTT. Encoded protein: CASRKTGATNEKLFF.

The chain has TRBV29-1 and TRBJ1-1; a possible D gene is TRBD1 (5 bases). Trimming removed 5 bases from V and 2 bases from J, with 15 bases in between. Looked up from germline, CDR1 is SQVTM and CDR2 is ANQGSEA. The CDR3 is 14 amino acids. The CDR3 DNA reads as TGCAGCGTTCAGATTGGGGGGATAAACACTGAAGCTTTCTTT. Its protein product is CSVQIGGINTEAFF.

The rearrangement links TRBV5-6 to TRBJ1-2; tentatively, D is TRBD1 (5 bases). The germline gives CDR1 SGHDT, CDR2 YYEEEE. Trimming shortened V by 1 base and J by 3 bases, and 10 bases separated the two germline ends. The CDR3 spans 14 residues. In DNA, the CDR3 is TGTGCCAGCAGCTTGTTTCAGGGATACTATGGCTACACCTTC. Its protein product is CASSLFQGYYGYTF.

The chain carries TRBV4-1 and TRBJ2-5, with D unresolved. Germline V lookup: CDR1 MGHRA, CDR2 YSYEKL. There are 14 residues in the CDR3. Trimming shortened V by 4 bases and J by 7 bases, and 16 bases separated the two germline ends. CDR3 protein: CASSRAQRSATQYF. As DNA, the CDR3 is TGCGCCAGCAGCCGAGCCCAACGGAGCGCGACCCAGTACTTC.